What follows are 4 T cell receptor beta chains derived from one specimen sequenced in a study of shared clonotypes between healthy human individuals. Naive CD8 cells comprised CD45RO-negative, CCR7-positively selected cells, excluding terminally differentiated effector memory CD45RA+ cells. This table comes from immunoSEQ multiplex PCR, and its TCRdb copy is limited to in-frame clones, with some not included. The sample includes about 1,800,000 clones, about 95% of them seen just once. Sequenced: naive CD8+ T cells sorted from blood. The source is a man aged 18 to 30 in good health.

The V call is TRBV30, the J call TRBJ2-7, with 9 positions matching TRBD1. J gave up 2 bases and V 4 bases, and 3 bases lay outside the gene matches. This CDR3 contains 13 residues. Germline V CDR1 and CDR2: GTSNPN, SVGIG (reference sequence). The CDR3 region is CAWTGTGPYEQYF. The CDR3 nucleotides are TGTGCCTGGACGGGGACAGGGCCCTACGAGCAGTACTTC.

For the CDR3, the DNA is TGTGCCAGCAGTTACCCGGACACCGTAATTGAGACCCAGTACTTC. It translates to CASSYPDTVIETQYF. The chain carries TRBV6-5 and TRBJ2-5; tentative D call: TRBD1 (5 bases). Trimming removed 2 bases at V and 5 bases at J, with 15 bases between. CDR1 is MNHEY, CDR2 SVGAGI, per germline. The CDR3 runs 15 residues.

The J gene is TRBJ1-6, the V gene TRBV6-1; possibly TRBD1 for D (5 bases). This CDR3 is built from 14 residues. The germline gives CDR1 MNHNS, CDR2 SASEGT. The V gene lost 3 bases and the J gene lost 14 bases, with 17 bases spanning the gap. The CDR3 bases are TGTGCCAGCAGTGAGTGGATGGGGGAGGTGGCCCTCCACTTT. Translated, it gives CASSEWMGEVALHF.

V is TRBV19 and J is TRBJ2-3, with D perhaps TRBD1 (6 bases). Germline V gene data show CDR1 as LNHDA and CDR2 as SQIVND (reference sequence). V gave up 5 bases and J gave up 2 bases, with 11 bases separating them. The CDR3 is 14 amino acids. CDR3: CASSDRSHTDTQYF. DNA of the CDR3: TGTGCCAGTAGTGACAGGTCCCACACAGATACGCAGTATTTT.